The 7 T cell receptor beta chains in this list originate from one sample, sequenced in a study of T-cell reconstitution after alpha-beta-depleted transplantation in children. For TCRbeta, the library was prepared with unique molecular identifiers. TCRdb reprocessed the PCR reads via MiXCR and lists one record per CDR3 protein. The table lists about 200,000 distinct CDR3 sequences, approximately 6.9% of them singletons. The sequences come from PBMCs, collected before TCRalphabeta/CD19-depleted stem cell transplant. The receptors were sampled from a boy aged 2 to 10 with acute lymphoblastic leukemia, due to receive a stem cell transplant.

The rearrangement links TRBV7-3 to TRBJ1-1; tentative D call: TRBD1 (6 bases). There are 13 residues in the CDR3. CDR1 and CDR2 (germline): SGHTA, FQGTGA. V was trimmed by 6 bases and J by 4 bases, leaving 12 bases between them. DNA for the CDR3: TGTGCCAGCAGGCTACAGGGAGGCACTGAAGCTTTCTTT. Translating gives CASRLQGGTEAFF.

The table lists this clonotype with many counts. The chain links TRBV5-1 to TRBJ2-7; D uncertain. V dropped 4 bases and J dropped 3 bases, with 11 bases sitting between them. Germline V gives CDR1 SGHRS, CDR2 YFSETQ. The CDR3 is 13 residues long. As DNA, the CDR3 is TGCGCCAGCAGCCCAGGACCCCTCTACGAGCAGTACTTC. Translated: CASSPGPLYEQYF.

The sample holds many counts of this clonotype. J is TRBJ1-1 and V is TRBV29-1; D ambiguous. V was clipped by 7 bases and J by 5 bases, with 14 bases between them. The CDR3 runs to 12 residues. Germline CDR1 reads SQVTM; CDR2 reads ANQGSEA. The CDR3 region has the DNA TGCAGCGCCCGGGTTGGCAATACTGAAGCTTTCTTT. Protein: CSARVGNTEAFF.

The V call is TRBV3-1, the J call TRBJ2-3, with no clear D. V shed 1 base and J shed 6 bases, with 5 bases lying between them. Looked up from germline, CDR1 is LGHDT and CDR2 is YNNKEL (reference sequence). CDR3 size: 12 residues. The CDR3 nucleotides are TGTGCCAGCAGCCAAGCGGTCGATACGCAGTATTTT. It codes for CASSQAVDTQYF.

This clonotype was recorded at least ten times. The chain carries TRBV5-1 and TRBJ2-3; no clear D gene. CDR1 SGHRS and CDR2 YFSETQ come from the germline V gene. Trimming left V 0 bases short and J 0 bases short, with 8 bases between. The CDR3 sequence is 15 residues long. The CDR3 is CASSLEAASTDTQYF. The CDR3 bases are TGCGCCAGCAGCTTGGAGGCAGCGAGCACAGATACGCAGTATTTT.

This clonotype has a count of ten or more. The CDR3 bases are TGTGCCAGCAGTTCAGCTCTAGGGGTTGAGAGGACTGAAGCTTTCTTT. Protein product: CASSSALGVERTEAFF. The chain uses TRBV6-2 or TRBV6-3 and TRBJ1-1, with D perhaps matching TRBD1 (5 bases). Germline assignment: CDR1 MNHEY and CDR2 SVGEGT. Trimming removed 4 bases at V and 5 bases at J, with 20 bases between. This CDR3 has 16 amino acids.

This clonotype was detected only a few times. This rearrangement joins TRBV12-3 or TRBV12-4 to TRBJ1-3; D unresolved. This CDR3 is built from 15 residues. Trimming cost V 6 bases and J 4 bases, with 16 bases left between them. The CDR3, as DNA: TGTGCCAGCAGGCTCGGGGTAGGGTACGGAAACACCATATATTTT. This encodes CASRLGVGYGNTIYF.